This is a list of T cell receptor beta chains from one sample in a study of CD8 T cells in ankylosing spondylitis. Via MiXCR, TCRdb re-called the 5' RACE reads, giving one row per CDR3 protein. The profile covers over 400,000 distinct CDR3 sequences, with about 25% appearing a single time and 0.89% taken by the ten largest. Sequencing input: blood, either unsorted or a sorted T cell fraction (not recorded which). The receptor source for this set is a male donor with ankylosing spondylitis. CDR3s include the opening cysteine and the closing phenylalanine or tryptophan. A D gene is named only where the DNA matches it firmly. Size is omitted from some rows. Given values are once, few, many or a class for expanded clones.

d_call: NA; clone_size: NA; v_call: TRBV19; j_call: TRBJ2-2; cdr3_aa: CASSIGPASTGELFF; cdr3_nt: TGTGCCAGTAGTATAGGGCCGGCGAGCACCGGGGAGCTGTTTTTT
d_call: TRBD1; clone_size: few; v_call: TRBV7-9; j_call: TRBJ2-1; cdr3_aa: CASSLFQGDEQFF; cdr3_nt: TGTGCCAGCAGCCTCTTCCAGGGGGATGAGCAGTTCTTC
d_call: NA; clone_size: NA; v_call: TRBV27; j_call: TRBJ1-2; cdr3_aa: CASSTSTGLHGYTF; cdr3_nt: TGTGCCAGCAGCACATCGACAGGCCTTCATGGCTACACCTTC
d_call: TRBD2; clone_size: few; v_call: TRBV11-3; j_call: TRBJ2-3; cdr3_aa: CASSLTSGVPETQYF; cdr3_nt: TGTGCCAGCAGCTTAACTAGCGGAGTCCCCGAAACGCAGTATTTT
d_call: TRBD1; clone_size: NA; v_call: TRBV11-2; j_call: TRBJ1-2; cdr3_aa: CASSLVHTSGQGLYGYTF; cdr3_nt: TGTGCCAGCAGCTTAGTCCACACTTCGGGACAGGGTCTATATGGCTACACCTTC
d_call: NA; clone_size: NA; v_call: TRBV11-3; j_call: TRBJ1-1; cdr3_aa: CASSYKAGQPNTEAFF; cdr3_nt: TGTGCCAGCAGCTATAAGGCGGGACAACCGAACACTGAAGCTTTCTTT
d_call: TRBD1; clone_size: NA; v_call: TRBV5-1; j_call: TRBJ2-7; cdr3_aa: CASSFITGVNYEQYF; cdr3_nt: TGCGCCAGCAGCTTTATAACAGGGGTTAACTACGAGCAGTACTTC
d_call: NA; clone_size: few; v_call: TRBV20-1; j_call: TRBJ1-4; cdr3_aa: CSAELGQKLFF; cdr3_nt: TGCAGTGCTGAACTGGGACAAAAACTGTTTTTT
d_call: NA; clone_size: NA; v_call: TRBV20-1; j_call: TRBJ2-1; cdr3_aa: CSARDLAVGFRDEQFF; cdr3_nt: TGCAGTGCTAGGGATCTGGCTGTCGGCTTCAGGGATGAGCAGTTCTTC
d_call: TRBD2; clone_size: NA; v_call: TRBV12-3/TRBV12-4; j_call: TRBJ2-4; cdr3_aa: CASRLGLAINIQYF; cdr3_nt: TGTGCCAGCAGGCTGGGACTAGCAATAAACATTCAGTACTTC
d_call: TRBD1; clone_size: NA; v_call: TRBV20-1; j_call: TRBJ1-1; cdr3_aa: CSARDTGEGRYYQAFNTEAFF; cdr3_nt: TGCAGTGCTAGGGATACAGGGGAAGGTCGATATTATCAAGCCTTCAACACTGAAGCTTTCTTT
d_call: TRBD1; clone_size: few; v_call: TRBV29-1; j_call: TRBJ2-2; cdr3_aa: CSVAETGSGELFF; cdr3_nt: TGCAGCGTTGCGGAGACAGGGTCCGGGGAGCTGTTTTTT
d_call: NA; clone_size: few; v_call: TRBV20-1; j_call: TRBJ2-7; cdr3_aa: CSARGRPLHEQYF; cdr3_nt: TGCAGTGCCCGAGGACGGCCCCTGCATGAGCAGTACTTC
d_call: NA; clone_size: NA; v_call: TRBV10-1; j_call: TRBJ1-2; cdr3_aa: CASSEVQGSGYTF; cdr3_nt: TGCGCCAGCAGTGAAGTACAGGGAAGCGGCTACACCTTC
d_call: TRBD2; clone_size: NA; v_call: TRBV7-9; j_call: TRBJ2-3; cdr3_aa: CASSPRLSGRVTDTQYF; cdr3_nt: TGTGCCAGCAGTCCCCGTTTGAGCGGGAGGGTAACAGATACGCAGTATTTT
d_call: NA; clone_size: NA; v_call: TRBV6-2/TRBV6-3; j_call: TRBJ2-7; cdr3_aa: CASSYRVWGRSSYEQYF; cdr3_nt: TGTGCCAGCAGTTATAGAGTTTGGGGGAGGAGCTCCTACGAGCAGTACTTC
d_call: NA; clone_size: NA; v_call: TRBV7-2; j_call: TRBJ2-1; cdr3_aa: CASSLSASPRNEQFF; cdr3_nt: TGTGCCAGCAGCTTAAGTGCTTCGCCTAGGAATGAGCAGTTCTTC
d_call: NA; clone_size: NA; v_call: TRBV11-2; j_call: TRBJ1-2; cdr3_aa: CASSPTGLGYTF; cdr3_nt: TGTGCCAGCAGCCCAACAGGGCTTGGCTACACCTTC
d_call: TRBD2; clone_size: NA; v_call: TRBV11-2; j_call: TRBJ2-7; cdr3_aa: CASSSGLALEQYF; cdr3_nt: TGTGCCAGCAGCTCCGGACTAGCCCTCGAGCAGTACTTC
d_call: NA; clone_size: many; v_call: TRBV29-1; j_call: TRBJ1-1; cdr3_aa: CSVQGPENTEAFF; cdr3_nt: TGCAGCGTTCAAGGGCCAGAAAACACTGAAGCTTTCTTT
d_call: NA; clone_size: NA; v_call: TRBV20-1; j_call: TRBJ2-3; cdr3_aa: CSASHPSTDTQYF; cdr3_nt: TGCAGTGCTAGTCACCCCAGCACAGATACGCAGTATTTT
d_call: TRBD2; clone_size: NA; v_call: TRBV7-9; j_call: TRBJ2-2; cdr3_aa: CASLLSGNAVGELFF; cdr3_nt: TGTGCCAGCCTACTTAGCGGGAATGCGGTCGGGGAGCTGTTTTTT
d_call: NA; clone_size: few; v_call: TRBV15; j_call: TRBJ2-2; cdr3_aa: CATSGTGLGGELFF; cdr3_nt: TGTGCCACCAGCGGGACTGGGCTTGGTGGGGAGCTGTTTTTT
d_call: NA; clone_size: NA; v_call: TRBV19; j_call: TRBJ2-1; cdr3_aa: CASQSGFSYNEQFF; cdr3_nt: TGTGCCAGTCAGTCGGGCTTCTCCTACAATGAGCAGTTCTTC
d_call: NA; clone_size: NA; v_call: TRBV24-1; j_call: TRBJ1-4; cdr3_aa: CATSPSGTSNEKLFF; cdr3_nt: TGTGCCACCAGTCCTTCCGGGACAAGTAATGAAAAACTGTTTTTT
d_call: TRBD1; clone_size: few; v_call: TRBV29-1; j_call: TRBJ1-5; cdr3_aa: CSVGGDRGGQPQHF; cdr3_nt: TGCAGCGTTGGCGGGGACAGGGGAGGGCAGCCCCAGCATTTT
d_call: NA; clone_size: few; v_call: TRBV20-1; j_call: TRBJ2-5; cdr3_aa: CSALHRLGGETQYF; cdr3_nt: TGCAGTGCCCTTCATCGACTAGGAGGGGAGACCCAGTACTTC
d_call: NA; clone_size: NA; v_call: TRBV19; j_call: TRBJ2-1; cdr3_aa: CASNMGGHYNEQFF; cdr3_nt: TGTGCCAGTAACATGGGGGGGCACTACAATGAGCAGTTCTTC
d_call: TRBD1; clone_size: NA; v_call: TRBV5-1; j_call: TRBJ1-4; cdr3_aa: CASSLSKGAEKLFF; cdr3_nt: TGCGCCAGCAGCTTGTCGAAGGGGGCTGAAAAACTGTTTTTT
d_call: TRBD1; clone_size: many; v_call: TRBV6-1; j_call: TRBJ1-2; cdr3_aa: CASSEWTGNNYGYTF; cdr3_nt: TGTGCCAGCAGTGAATGGACAGGGAATAACTATGGCTACACCTTC
d_call: NA; clone_size: NA; v_call: TRBV29-1; j_call: TRBJ2-1; cdr3_aa: CSVDEFRRAHHGNEQFF; cdr3_nt: TGCAGCGTTGACGAGTTTAGGCGGGCTCATCACGGGAATGAGCAGTTCTTC
d_call: TRBD1; clone_size: few; v_call: TRBV5-1; j_call: TRBJ1-2; cdr3_aa: CASSLGSSRQGAGGYTF; cdr3_nt: TGCGCCAGCAGCTTGGGCAGTTCTCGGCAGGGGGCCGGTGGCTACACCTTC
d_call: NA; clone_size: many; v_call: TRBV11-2; j_call: TRBJ2-3; cdr3_aa: CASSFNPGTDTQYF; cdr3_nt: TGTGCCAGCAGCTTTAATCCGGGCACAGATACGCAGTATTTT
d_call: NA; clone_size: few; v_call: TRBV12-3/TRBV12-4; j_call: TRBJ1-4; cdr3_aa: CASSLLERNEKLFF; cdr3_nt: TGTGCCAGCAGTTTATTGGAGCGCAATGAAAAACTGTTTTTT
d_call: NA; clone_size: NA; v_call: TRBV6-2/TRBV6-3; j_call: TRBJ2-1; cdr3_aa: CASSAQDRVPYNEQFF; cdr3_nt: TGTGCCAGCAGTGCCCAGGACAGAGTCCCTTACAATGAGCAGTTCTTC
d_call: TRBD2; clone_size: NA; v_call: TRBV4-1; j_call: TRBJ2-6; cdr3_aa: CASSLGLALSSGANVLTF; cdr3_nt: TGCGCCAGCAGCCTGGGACTAGCGCTAAGCTCTGGGGCCAACGTCCTGACTTTC
d_call: NA; clone_size: NA; v_call: TRBV11-2; j_call: TRBJ2-1; cdr3_aa: CASRVADNEQFF; cdr3_nt: TGTGCCAGCAGGGTAGCGGACAATGAGCAGTTCTTC
d_call: NA; clone_size: NA; v_call: TRBV20-1; j_call: TRBJ2-3; cdr3_aa: CSASRDGYTDTQYF; cdr3_nt: TGCAGTGCCAGCCGGGACGGATACACAGATACGCAGTATTTT
d_call: NA; clone_size: NA; v_call: TRBV5-1; j_call: TRBJ2-1; cdr3_aa: CASRKGSVSYNEQFF; cdr3_nt: TGCGCCAGCAGAAAGGGCTCGGTCTCCTACAATGAGCAGTTCTTC
d_call: TRBD2; clone_size: NA; v_call: TRBV5-1; j_call: TRBJ2-7; cdr3_aa: CASSLGLAERFSYEQYF; cdr3_nt: TGCGCCAGCAGCTTGGGGCTAGCGGAGCGCTTCTCCTACGAGCAGTACTTC
d_call: NA; clone_size: NA; v_call: TRBV20-1; j_call: TRBJ1-2; cdr3_aa: CSAVDARGLLYGYTF; cdr3_nt: TGCAGTGCAGTAGACGCCAGGGGACTACTCTATGGCTACACCTTC
d_call: NA; clone_size: NA; v_call: TRBV18; j_call: TRBJ2-1; cdr3_aa: CASSPYVGTTSYNEQFF; cdr3_nt: TGTGCCAGCTCGCCATACGTCGGGACCACCTCCTACAATGAGCAGTTCTTC
d_call: TRBD1; clone_size: NA; v_call: TRBV5-1; j_call: TRBJ2-1; cdr3_aa: CASSLDDRVSYNEQFF; cdr3_nt: TGCGCCAGCAGCTTGGACGACAGGGTTTCCTACAATGAGCAGTTCTTC
d_call: NA; clone_size: NA; v_call: TRBV5-1; j_call: TRBJ1-1; cdr3_aa: CASNDGHTEAFF; cdr3_nt: TGCGCCAGCAACGACGGGCACACTGAAGCTTTCTTT
d_call: TRBD2; clone_size: NA; v_call: TRBV12-3/TRBV12-4; j_call: TRBJ2-1; cdr3_aa: CASSPWTSGISYNEQFF; cdr3_nt: TGTGCCAGCAGTCCCTGGACTAGCGGGATCTCCTACAATGAGCAGTTCTTC
d_call: NA; clone_size: NA; v_call: TRBV19; j_call: TRBJ1-1; cdr3_aa: CASSMRGPLGMNTEAFF; cdr3_nt: TGTGCCAGTAGTATGCGGGGGCCGCTGGGGATGAACACTGAAGCTTTCTTT
d_call: TRBD1; clone_size: few; v_call: TRBV20-1; j_call: TRBJ1-5; cdr3_aa: CSARRGQGQPQHF; cdr3_nt: TGCAGTGCTAGAAGGGGACAGGGCCAGCCCCAGCATTTT
d_call: TRBD2; clone_size: NA; v_call: TRBV2; j_call: TRBJ2-7; cdr3_aa: CASGGGPYEQYF; cdr3_nt: TGTGCCAGCGGCGGGGGGCCCTACGAGCAGTACTTC
d_call: TRBD1; clone_size: NA; v_call: TRBV10-3; j_call: TRBJ1-2; cdr3_aa: CAIRGQENYGYTF; cdr3_nt: TGTGCCATCAGGGGACAGGAAAACTATGGCTACACCTTC
d_call: NA; clone_size: NA; v_call: TRBV5-1; j_call: TRBJ2-6; cdr3_aa: CASSLGSPRHSSGANVLTF; cdr3_nt: TGCGCCAGCAGCTTAGGGTCCCCACGCCATTCCTCTGGGGCCAACGTCCTGACTTTC
d_call: NA; clone_size: few; v_call: TRBV20-1; j_call: TRBJ2-1; cdr3_aa: CSARAGVSWNEQFF; cdr3_nt: TGCAGTGCTAGAGCGGGGGTTTCCTGGAATGAGCAGTTCTTC
d_call: NA; clone_size: NA; v_call: TRBV7-9; j_call: TRBJ1-2; cdr3_aa: CASRPTDGYTF; cdr3_nt: TGTGCCAGCCGCCCCACAGATGGCTACACCTTC
d_call: NA; clone_size: NA; v_call: TRBV12-3/TRBV12-4; j_call: TRBJ1-1; cdr3_aa: CASGEVGGNTEAFF; cdr3_nt: TGTGCCAGCGGGGAGGTGGGGGGGAACACTGAAGCTTTCTTT
d_call: TRBD1; clone_size: NA; v_call: TRBV5-1; j_call: TRBJ2-5; cdr3_aa: CASRTGQAQETQYF; cdr3_nt: TGCGCCAGCCGAACTGGACAGGCCCAAGAGACCCAGTACTTC
d_call: TRBD2; clone_size: once; v_call: TRBV20-1; j_call: TRBJ2-7; cdr3_aa: CSALTGGRHEQYF; cdr3_nt: TGCAGTGCTCTGACGGGAGGGCGCCACGAGCAGTACTTC
d_call: TRBD2; clone_size: NA; v_call: TRBV10-3; j_call: TRBJ2-1; cdr3_aa: CAISDPREGYNEQFF; cdr3_nt: TGTGCCATCAGTGATCCCAGGGAGGGCTACAATGAGCAGTTCTTC
d_call: NA; clone_size: NA; v_call: TRBV9; j_call: TRBJ1-1; cdr3_aa: CASSVGEGWTEAFF; cdr3_nt: TGTGCCAGCAGCGTAGGGGAGGGGTGGACTGAAGCTTTCTTT
d_call: NA; clone_size: NA; v_call: TRBV7-9; j_call: TRBJ2-7; cdr3_aa: CASSLEGHSYEQYF; cdr3_nt: TGTGCCAGCAGCTTAGAGGGGCACTCCTACGAGCAGTACTTC
d_call: TRBD2; clone_size: NA; v_call: TRBV20-1; j_call: TRBJ2-1; cdr3_aa: CSARDGDSGSTEQFF; cdr3_nt: TGCAGTGCTAGAGATGGTGATAGCGGGAGCACTGAGCAGTTCTTC